This is a list of T cell receptor beta chains from one sample in a study of cytomegalovirus exposure and HLA in healthy donors. Sequencing was performed with immunoSEQ multiplex PCR; in TCRdb, only in-frame clones are kept and a portion is missing. The sample has some 140,000 clones, approximately 80% seen once. Sample: PBMCs. The origin of the receptors is a woman between 50 and 59 years old in good health and CMV-seropositive. Both conserved end residues are part of each CDR3. The D gene is left open where the match is weak. Clone size appears in some rows only: once, few, many, or a class for an expanded clone.

J,D,V,size,CDR3,DNA
TRBJ1-2,-,TRBV5-4,-,CASSYEGGLSYGYTF,TGTGCCAGCAGTTATGAGGGAGGTCTTTCCTATGGCTACACCTTC
TRBJ2-3,-,TRBV11-2,-,CASSPWPEDTDTQYF,TGTGCCAGCAGCCCCTGGCCGGAGGACACAGATACGCAGTATTTT
TRBJ1-3,TRBD1,TRBV7-9,-,CSSSLPASGTGVENTIYF,TGTTCCAGCAGCCTGCCGGCTTCCGGGACAGGGGTCGAAAACACCATATATTTT
TRBJ2-1,-,TRBV29-1,-,CSGRAYNEQFF,TGCAGCGGCAGGGCATACAATGAGCAGTTCTTC
TRBJ1-1,TRBD1,TRBV7-6,few,CASSPQGQRMNTEAFF,TGTGCCAGCAGCCCTCAGGGACAGAGAATGAACACTGAAGCTTTCTTT
TRBJ1-4,TRBD1,TRBV5-1,-,CASSISGTANEKLFF,TGCGCCAGCAGCATATCCGGGACAGCTAATGAAAAACTGTTTTTT
TRBJ2-7,TRBD2,TRBV7-9,-,CASSSVGGTHEQYF,TGTGCCAGCAGCTCGGTCGGGGGGACCCACGAGCAGTACTTC
TRBJ2-7,-,TRBV19,once,CASSMARGDYEQYF,TGTGCCAGTAGTATGGCCCGCGGGGACTACGAGCAGTACTTC
TRBJ2-7,TRBD1,TRBV10-3,-,CAISVGTGGSYEQYF,TGTGCCATCAGCGTAGGGACAGGGGGCTCCTACGAGCAGTACTTC
TRBJ2-5,-,TRBV15,-,CATSEAGETQYF,TGTGCCACCAGCGAAGCAGGAGAGACCCAGTACTTC
TRBJ1-4,-,TRBV28,-,CASSFVFQLTNEKLFF,TGTGCCAGCAGTTTTGTATTTCAGTTAACTAATGAAAAACTGTTTTTT
TRBJ1-5,TRBD1,TRBV5-1,once,CASSPGQGTGQPQHF,TGCGCCAGCAGCCCAGGACAGGGAACGGGACAGCCCCAGCATTTT
TRBJ2-5,TRBD2,TRBV4-2,-,CASSRYSGGAQETQYF,TGTGCCAGCAGCCGATATAGCGGGGGGGCCCAAGAGACCCAGTACTTC
TRBJ1-6,-,TRBV10-3,-,CAITVRNSPLHF,TGTGCCATAACGGTCCGTAATTCACCCCTCCACTTT
TRBJ1-2,TRBD1,TRBV27,-,CASRNPGQGVRVTF,TGTGCCAGCAGGAATCCGGGACAGGGGGTCCGAGTCACCTTC
TRBJ1-4,-,TRBV30,-,CAWSGRNEKLFF,TGTGCCTGGAGCGGGAGAAATGAAAAACTGTTTTTT
TRBJ2-3,-,TRBV4-3,-,CASSQDRFLGTDTQYF,TGCGCCAGCAGCCAAGATCGCTTCCTAGGCACAGATACGCAGTATTTT
TRBJ1-5,-,TRBV6-4,-,CASAPFQGSNQPQHF,TGTGCCAGTGCCCCCTTTCAGGGTAGCAATCAGCCCCAGCATTTT
TRBJ1-1,TRBD1,TRBV7-9,-,CASSPRQGWENTEAFF,TGTGCCAGCAGCCCCCGACAGGGATGGGAGAACACTGAAGCTTTCTTT
TRBJ2-5,TRBD2,TRBV28,once,CASSFIAGETQYF,TGTGCCAGCAGTTTTATAGCGGGAGAGACCCAGTACTTC
TRBJ1-2,-,TRBV7-2,-,CASSFQVTNYGYTF,TGTGCCAGCAGCTTTCAGGTTACTAACTATGGCTACACCTTC
TRBJ2-5,TRBD2,TRBV28,-,CASRGGLAAKETQYF,TGTGCCAGCAGGGGGGGACTAGCTGCCAAAGAGACCCAGTACTTC
TRBJ2-7,-,TRBV28,-,CASSLGGARKFHEQYF,TGTGCCAGCAGTTTAGGGGGGGCGCGAAAATTCCACGAGCAGTACTTC
TRBJ2-3,TRBD1,TRBV9,-,CASSAGDRGRDTQYF,TGTGCCAGCAGCGCTGGGGACAGGGGGAGAGATACGCAGTATTTT
TRBJ1-2,-,TRBV7-2,-,CASSFTGISYGYTF,TGTGCCAGCAGCTTCACAGGGATATCCTATGGCTACACCTTC
TRBJ2-3,-,TRBV7-8,-,CASRSTYTTDTQYF,TGTGCCAGCAGGTCGACTTATACCACAGATACGCAGTATTTT
TRBJ1-1,TRBD1,TRBV18,-,CASSRTGTGGGGTEAFF,TGTGCCAGCTCACGGACCGGGACAGGGGGCGGAGGCACTGAAGCTTTCTTT
TRBJ2-5,-,TRBV7-2,few,CASLRGGNQETQYF,TGTGCCAGCCTCCGAGGAGGGAACCAAGAGACCCAGTACTTC
TRBJ1-5,TRBD1,TRBV6-5,once,CASSYSTGEGNQPQHF,TGTGCCAGCAGTTACTCGACAGGGGAAGGGAATCAGCCCCAGCATTTT
TRBJ1-2,-,TRBV7-8,few,CASSLGRFYTF,TGTGCCAGCAGCTTGGGGAGGTTCTACACCTTC
TRBJ1-1,TRBD1,TRBV15,-,CAPPGQGATEAFF,TGTGCCCCACCGGGACAGGGGGCGACTGAAGCTTTCTTT
TRBJ1-2,-,TRBV6-5,-,CASSYSRGRIGYGYTF,TGTGCCAGCAGTTACTCGAGAGGGAGGATCGGCTATGGCTACACCTTC
TRBJ1-1,-,TRBV4-1,few,CASSARRNTEAFF,TGCGCCAGCAGTGCGAGAAGAAACACTGAAGCTTTCTTT
TRBJ1-1,-,TRBV7-2,-,CASSLPLLGGFFSEAFF,TGTGCCAGCAGCTTACCATTACTGGGAGGGTTCTTCTCTGAAGCTTTCTTT
TRBJ1-6,TRBD1,TRBV6-5,once,CATLRDRDSPLHF,TGTGCCACTCTCCGGGACAGGGATTCACCCCTCCACTTT
TRBJ2-7,TRBD2,TRBV7-6,-,CASSSTSGGPYEQYF,TGTGCCAGCAGCTCTACTAGCGGGGGCCCCTACGAGCAGTACTTC
TRBJ1-3,TRBD1,TRBV5-1,-,CASSFRTGGDYGNTIYF,TGCGCCAGCAGCTTTCGGACAGGTGGAGACTACGGAAACACCATATATTTT
TRBJ2-3,TRBD1,TRBV9,-,CASSVGTGSTDTQYF,TGTGCCAGCAGCGTCGGGACAGGGAGCACAGATACGCAGTATTTT
TRBJ2-2,-,TRBV5-1,-,CASSLGRDKNTGELFF,TGCGCCAGCAGCTTGGGCCGGGACAAAAACACCGGGGAGCTGTTTTTT
TRBJ1-5,-,TRBV7-2,-,CASSLAQGWDQPQHF,TGTGCCAGCAGCTTAGCCCAGGGATGGGATCAGCCCCAGCATTTT
TRBJ1-2,-,TRBV18,-,CASSPPGEFYGYTF,TGTGCCAGCTCACCGCCGGGGGAATTTTATGGCTACACCTTC
TRBJ2-2,-,TRBV7-3,-,CASSLRAGVYTGELFF,TGTGCCAGCAGCTTAAGGGCAGGGGTATACACCGGGGAGCTGTTTTTT
TRBJ2-5,TRBD1,TRBV7-9,-,CASSLSAGTGRMWETQYF,TGTGCCAGCAGTCTCTCGGCCGGGACAGGGCGGATGTGGGAGACCCAGTACTTC
TRBJ1-2,-,TRBV20-1,-,CSAGGNYGYTF,TGCAGTGCAGGGGGTAACTATGGCTACACCTTC
TRBJ1-1,-,TRBV5-6,once,CASSLYMNTEAFF,TGTGCCAGCAGCCTGTATATGAACACTGAAGCTTTCTTT
TRBJ2-3,-,TRBV27,-,CASSLGRDSTDTQYF,TGTGCCAGCAGCCTGGGGCGGGATAGCACAGATACGCAGTATTTT
TRBJ2-3,-,TRBV11-3,-,CASSLAEPDTQYF,TGTGCCAGCAGCTTAGCAGAACCAGATACGCAGTATTTT
TRBJ2-1,-,TRBV27,-,CASSLGLGYNEQFF,TGTGCCAGCAGCCTCGGACTCGGTTACAATGAGCAGTTCTTC
TRBJ2-5,TRBD1,TRBV11-3,-,CASSLTGGQETQYF,TGTGCCAGCAGTCTAACAGGGGGCCAAGAGACCCAGTACTTC
TRBJ2-1,TRBD2,TRBV5-5,-,CASSSYIAGGYNEQFF,TGTGCCAGCAGCTCGTATATTGCGGGGGGCTACAATGAGCAGTTCTTC
TRBJ2-7,TRBD1,TRBV11-3,few,CASSLAGTGAYEQYF,TGTGCCAGCAGCTTAGCCGGAACAGGGGCCTACGAGCAGTACTTC
TRBJ1-2,TRBD1,TRBV29-1,-,CSVDPGTGTYTF,TGCAGCGTTGACCCCGGGACAGGGACGTACACCTTC
TRBJ2-7,-,TRBV18,-,CASSPQTVYEQYF,TGTGCCAGCTCACCACAGACAGTCTACGAGCAGTACTTC
TRBJ1-5,-,TRBV6-5,-,CASSYSAQGPNQPQHF,TGTGCCAGCAGTTACTCGGCACAGGGCCCTAATCAGCCCCAGCATTTT